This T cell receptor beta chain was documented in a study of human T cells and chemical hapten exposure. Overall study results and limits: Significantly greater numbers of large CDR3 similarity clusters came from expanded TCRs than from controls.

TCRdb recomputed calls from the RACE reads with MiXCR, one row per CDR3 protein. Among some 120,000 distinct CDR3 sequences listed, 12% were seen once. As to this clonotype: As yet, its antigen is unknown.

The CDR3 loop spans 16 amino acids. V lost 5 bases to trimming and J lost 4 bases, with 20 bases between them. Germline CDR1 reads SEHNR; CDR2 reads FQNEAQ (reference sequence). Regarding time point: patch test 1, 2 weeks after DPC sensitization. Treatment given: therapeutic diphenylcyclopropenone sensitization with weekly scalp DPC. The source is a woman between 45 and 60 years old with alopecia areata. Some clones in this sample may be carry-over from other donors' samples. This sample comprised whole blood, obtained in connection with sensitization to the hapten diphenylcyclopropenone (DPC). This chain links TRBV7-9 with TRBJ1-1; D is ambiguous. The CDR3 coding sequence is TGTGCCAGCAGCCCCACCTCGGTGCGGCTCAGCACTGAAGCTTTCTTT. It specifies CASSPTSVRLSTEAFF.